This TCR beta chain was retrieved from a study of cytomegalovirus exposure and HLA in healthy donors. The germline V gene encodes CDR1 MNHEY and CDR2 SMNVEV (reference sequence). This CDR3 has 15 amino acids. J was trimmed by 9 bases and V by 5 bases; bases with no gene match: 7. PCR amplification relied on 60 Vbeta primers (plus 13 Jbeta primers). This table comes from immunoSEQ multiplex PCR, and its TCRdb copy is limited to in-frame clones, with some not included. The table includes more than 140,000 clones, 75% to 80% detected once. Broader study findings: Judged likely to be a sequencing artifact was a cluster of highly shared sequence variants.

Donors had nominal health at sampling but likely had unrecorded immune exposures. About this clone itself: Its target is unknown.

The TCR comes from a male donor in good health and CMV-seronegative. Sample: PBMCs. V and J are TRBV27 and TRBJ2-1; TRBD2 matches 13 bases. CDR3 bases: TGTGCCAGCAGTCCTACTAGCGGGAGGGGGGGTGAGCAGTTCTTC. It is translated as CASSPTSGRGGEQFF.